Presented here are 29 T cell receptor beta chains from one specimen sequenced in a study of T-cell reconstitution after alpha-beta-depleted transplantation in children. Unique molecular identifiers were built into the TCRbeta library. TCRdb reanalysed the PCR reads using MiXCR and keeps one entry per CDR3 protein. The data hold about 610,000 distinct CDR3 sequences, with roughly 10% observed a single time. The sample in question was PBMCs from the stem cell graft donor, obtained from the stem cell graft. These receptors all stem from a human donor who donated a stem cell graft to a child with acute myeloid leukemia.

The gene calls are TRBV12-3 or TRBV12-4 and TRBJ2-1; TRBD2 is a possible D gene (7 bases). The CDR3 length is 15 residues. Trimming removed 6 bases from V and 2 bases from J, with 14 bases in between. CDR3 sequence reads: CASSGGQGTYNEQFF. DNA for the CDR3: TGTGCCAGCAGCGGGGGGCAGGGCACCTACAATGAGCAGTTCTTC.

This clonotype was observed many times. The chain recombines TRBV15 with TRBJ2-1, with TRBD2 matching over 7 bases. J was trimmed by 4 bases and V by 1 base; bases with no gene match: 7. The CDR3 has 16 residues. Germline V gene data show CDR1 as LNHNV and CDR2 as YYDKDF (reference sequence). The CDR3 DNA reads TGTGCCACCAGCAGAGCGGACTGGGGGGGTTACAATGAGCAGTTCTTC. Translating gives CATSRADWGGYNEQFF.

The V gene is TRBV7-3, the J gene TRBJ2-3; D is possibly TRBD2 (6 bases). CDR3 size: 20 residues. V was cut by 1 base and J by 3 bases, with 26 bases left in between. CDR1 and CDR2 (germline): SGHTA, FQGTGA. CDR3 DNA: TGTGCCAGCAGCTTAAGGGCGGGGAAGGGGTCATTAAAGGGGACAGATACGCAGTATTTT. Its protein product is CASSLRAGKGSLKGTDTQYF.

This clonotype was seen ten or more times. J is TRBJ1-5 and V is TRBV5-1; D gene unclear. Germline loops: CDR1 SGHRS, CDR2 YFSETQ. This CDR3 has 13 residues. Trimming pared 0 bases from V and 5 bases from J, leaving 6 bases between. CDR3 sequence: CASSLGTDQPQHF. Here the CDR3 DNA reads TGCGCCAGCAGCTTGGGCACAGATCAGCCCCAGCATTTT.

This clonotype has at least ten counts. The V call is TRBV29-1, the J call TRBJ2-1; D gene ambiguous. The V end lost 8 bases, the J end lost 6 bases, and 11 bases lay between the germline ends. The CDR3 spans 11 residues. CDR1 SQVTM and CDR2 ANQGSEA come from the germline V gene. The chain's CDR3 is CSYWLANEQFF. DNA of the CDR3: TGCAGCTACTGGCTCGCCAATGAGCAGTTCTTC.

The rearrangement joins TRBV30 to TRBJ1-6; D is undetermined. This CDR3 has 13 residues. Per the germline V gene, CDR1 is GTSNPN and CDR2 is SVGIG (reference sequence). Trimming removed 4 bases from V and 5 bases from J, with 9 bases in between. DNA for the CDR3: TGTGCCTGGACCAGAGAGAATAATTCACCCCTCCACTTT. Translated: CAWTRENNSPLHF.

The chain joins TRBV12-3 or TRBV12-4 to TRBJ2-1; D not resolved. Trimming took 5 bases from V and 7 from J, leaving 15 bases between them. This CDR3 is built from 14 residues. The CDR3 nucleotides read TGTGCCAGCAGTCTAAGGGTCTTGAAGAATGAGCAGTTCTTC. Its translation is CASSLRVLKNEQFF.

The chain employs TRBV20-1 and TRBJ2-3, with TRBD2 matching over 8 bases. The CDR3 totals 18 residues. The V gene end was trimmed by 5 bases and the J gene end by 0 bases; junction bases not matched to a gene: 16. CDR1 and CDR2 (germline): DFQATT, SNEGSKA (reference sequence). CDR3 loop: CSAPAGASGRTSTDTQYF. The CDR3 nucleotides read TGCAGTGCTCCCGCCGGGGCTAGCGGGCGGACAAGCACAGATACGCAGTATTTT.

This clonotype appeared many times. This chain joins TRBV18 and TRBJ2-7; 7 nucleotides match TRBD2. Germline V lookup: CDR1 KGHSH, CDR2 LQKENI. Losses at the gene ends were 3 bases for V and 2 bases for J; bases not matched to a gene: 4. CDR3 size: 14 residues. CDR3 bases: TGTGCCAGCTCACCCATAGCGGGTGCCTACGAGCAGTACTTC. Protein: CASSPIAGAYEQYF.

The V and J genes are TRBV7-3 and TRBJ2-1; D is unclear. V lost 2 bases and J 6 bases, leaving 11 bases between the germline ends. The CDR3 has 14 residues. The germline V gene has CDR1 SGHTA and CDR2 FQGTGA. Here the CDR3 DNA reads TGTGCCAGCAGCTTACTTGGTCAAGGCAATGAGCAGTTCTTC. Its protein product is CASSLLGQGNEQFF.

The J gene is TRBJ2-1, the V gene TRBV6-1; 10 bases map to TRBD1. Germline V CDR1 and CDR2: MNHNS, SASEGT. With V trimmed by 6 bases and J by 1 base, 6 bases remained unmatched. The CDR3 length is 16 residues. CDR3 DNA sequence: TGTGCCAGCAGGGGGGGACAGGGGTTGTCCTACAATGAGCAGTTCTTC. This translates into CASRGGQGLSYNEQFF.

Many counts were recorded for this clonotype. The chain couples TRBV7-2 to TRBJ2-7; D might be TRBD1 (6 bases). Germline CDR1 is SGHTA and CDR2 is FQGNSA. The CDR3 contains 15 residues. The ends were cut back, 3 bases at V and 5 bases at J, with 17 bases in the middle. The CDR3: CASSLGSTGSNEQYF. The CDR3 DNA is TGTGCCAGCAGCTTGGGATCCACAGGGAGCAACGAGCAGTACTTC.

The rearrangement uses TRBV7-9 and TRBJ2-1, with 9 bases that match TRBD2. The CDR3 extends over 17 amino acids. The V and J ends lost 0 bases and 8 bases, in that order; junction bases with no gene match: 11. Germline CDR1 reads SEHNR; CDR2 reads FQNEAQ (reference sequence). This CDR3 is CASSLASGRAPSHEQFF. The CDR3 DNA reads TGTGCCAGCAGCTTAGCTAGCGGGAGAGCCCCAAGCCATGAGCAGTTCTTC.

This clonotype showed up just a few times. The chain recombines TRBV12-3 or TRBV12-4 with TRBJ1-1, with a tentative D call TRBD1 (5 bases). The CDR3 contains 19 residues. The germline V and J ends were trimmed by 4 bases and 0 bases, with 24 bases remaining between them. The CDR3 loop reads CASSSQRGGVGSMNTEAFF. The DNA of the CDR3 is TGTGCCAGCAGTTCCCAACGGGGAGGGGTGGGGTCCATGAACACTGAAGCTTTCTTT.

This clonotype has just a few counts. The gene calls are TRBV29-1 and TRBJ2-4; possibly TRBD1 or TRBD2 for D (5 bases each). Germline V gene sequence: CDR1 SQVTM, CDR2 ANQGSEA. This CDR3 has 13 amino acids. V was clipped by 6 bases and J by 7 bases, with 16 bases between them. CDR3 nucleotides: TGCAGCGTACGTACTTTCGAGGGGAACATTCAGTACTTC. Amino acid sequence: CSVRTFEGNIQYF.

This chain connects TRBV20-1 to TRBJ2-1, with D maybe TRBD2 (5 bases). V shed 3 bases and J shed 0 bases, with 9 bases lying between them. The CDR3 spans 14 residues. Germline loops: CDR1 DFQATT, CDR2 SNEGSKA (reference sequence). Here the CDR3 DNA reads TGCAGTGCTAGGGGTACTAGCTCCTACAATGAGCAGTTCTTC. This encodes CSARGTSSYNEQFF.

The V and J genes are TRBV7-8 and TRBJ2-7, with D perhaps matching TRBD2 (6 bases). Germline V lookup: CDR1 SGHVS, CDR2 FQNEAQ. The CDR3 loop spans 16 amino acids. Trimming cost V 4 bases and J 1 base, with 17 bases left between them. CDR3: CASSSSLAATSYEQYF. CDR3 nucleotides: TGTGCCAGCAGCTCGAGTTTAGCGGCAACTTCCTACGAGCAGTACTTC.

In DNA form, the CDR3 reads TGTGCCATCAGTGCACAGGTCTCTGGGGCCAACGTCCTGACTTTC. It is translated as CAISAQVSGANVLTF. V gene TRBV10-3 combines with J gene TRBJ2-6; D is possibly TRBD1 (5 bases). In germline, CDR1 is ENHRY, CDR2 SYGVKD. The CDR3 has 15 residues. Trimming left V 4 bases short and J 0 bases short, with 7 bases between.

The rearrangement links TRBV29-1 to TRBJ2-5, with 8 bases identical to TRBD2. Losses at the gene ends were 8 bases for V and 4 bases for J; bases not matched to a gene: 9. The CDR3 is 13 residues long. The germline gives CDR1 SQVTM, CDR2 ANQGSEA. The CDR3 reads CSTTRAGAETQYF. CDR3 DNA sequence: TGCAGCACAACTAGAGCGGGAGCAGAGACCCAGTACTTC.

In its sample, this clonotype was seen many times. The J gene is TRBJ2-3, the V gene TRBV27, with D perhaps matching TRBD2 (6 bases). The V gene lost 1 base and the J gene lost 2 bases, with 10 bases spanning the gap. CDR3 length: 15 amino acids. Germline CDR1 and CDR2: MNHEY and SMNVEV (reference sequence). The CDR3 protein is CASSLLGGITDTQYF. The CDR3 DNA is TGTGCCAGCAGTTTATTGGGCGGGATCACAGATACGCAGTATTTT.

The chain recombines TRBV6-1 with TRBJ2-7; 7 nucleotides line up with TRBD1. J was trimmed by 5 bases and V by 7 bases; bases with no gene match: 8. The germline CDR1 and CDR2 sequences are MNHNS and SASEGT. The CDR3 totals 13 residues. The CDR3 DNA sequence: TGTGCCAGCACCAAGACAGGGAACAACGAGCAGTACTTC. It is translated as CASTKTGNNEQYF.

This rearrangement joins TRBV7-9 to TRBJ2-7, with 7 bases that match TRBD2. From germline, CDR1 is SEHNR and CDR2 FQNEAQ (reference sequence). This CDR3 region has 13 residues. Trimming removed 10 bases from V and 1 base from J; junction bases left unmatched: 7. CDR3: CATSGGYSYEQYF. CDR3 coding DNA: TGTGCCACATCGGGAGGCTATTCCTACGAGCAGTACTTC.

This clonotype was picked up many times. The CDR3 sequence: CASSRDLIAGSSYNEQFF. Here the CDR3 DNA reads TGCGCCAGCAGCCGTGACCTCATAGCGGGGAGCTCCTACAATGAGCAGTTCTTC. This rearrangement joins TRBV4-3 to TRBJ2-1; 8 bases are a match to TRBD2. Germline CDR1 reads LGHNA; CDR2 reads YSLEER. The CDR3 runs 18 residues. Germline trimming cut 4 bases from V and 0 bases from J; bases unmatched to any gene: 11.

This clonotype appeared many times. V is TRBV6-4 and J is TRBJ2-7; unclear D gene. Trimming shortened V by 5 bases and J by 7 bases, and 9 bases separated the two germline ends. CDR3 length: 11 residues. CDR1 and CDR2 from the germline V gene are MRHNA and SNTAGT. The CDR3 nucleotides read TGTGCCAGCAGTCCTAGGGTTGAGCAGTACTTC. This gives the protein CASSPRVEQYF.

The V and J genes are TRBV29-1 and TRBJ1-2; D not resolved. The V gene lost 0 bases and the J gene lost 4 bases, with 9 bases spanning the gap. CDR1 SQVTM and CDR2 ANQGSEA come from the germline V gene. The CDR3 runs to 13 residues. CDR3 DNA: TGCAGCGTTGAAGATCAATTAGTCTATGGCTACACCTTC. Protein sequence: CSVEDQLVYGYTF.

This clonotype was detected ten times or more. CDR3 region: CSASPIRDSADTIYF. The DNA for the CDR3 is TGCAGTGCTAGTCCCATTAGGGATTCGGCAGACACCATATATTTT. The chain has TRBV20-1 and TRBJ1-3; D uncertain. Germline V lookup: CDR1 DFQATT, CDR2 SNEGSKA (reference sequence). The CDR3 runs to 15 residues. Trimming took off 3 bases at V and 8 bases at J, with 20 bases between the two ends.

The V and J genes are TRBV20-1 and TRBJ2-3; tentative D call: TRBD2 (5 bases). With 0 bases removed from V and 3 bases from J, the gap between germline ends came to 13 bases. Germline V lookup: CDR1 DFQATT, CDR2 SNEGSKA (reference sequence). CDR3 length: 15 amino acids. The CDR3 region is CSARDLRAGTDTQYF. DNA for the CDR3: TGCAGTGCTAGAGATCTGAGGGCAGGTACAGATACGCAGTATTTT.

This clonotype was observed many times. The V and J genes are TRBV5-1 and TRBJ2-1, with 8 bases identical to TRBD1. Germline values: CDR1 SGHRS, CDR2 YFSETQ. Trimming cost V 6 bases and J 8 bases; bases outside gene matches: 4. This CDR3 has 12 amino acids. The CDR3 DNA is TGCGCCAGCAACCCACAGGGGGATGAGCAGTTCTTC. Amino acid sequence: CASNPQGDEQFF.

This clonotype was picked up a small number of times. CDR3 DNA: TGTGCCAGCAGCTTAAGCTCACCATCGGTCCAGTTCTTC. It yields the protein CASSLSSPSVQFF. This chain uses TRBV7-2 with TRBJ2-1; D is unclear. CDR3 length: 13 amino acids. From germline, CDR1 is SGHTA and CDR2 FQGNSA. V gave up 2 bases and J gave up 13 bases, with 15 bases separating them.